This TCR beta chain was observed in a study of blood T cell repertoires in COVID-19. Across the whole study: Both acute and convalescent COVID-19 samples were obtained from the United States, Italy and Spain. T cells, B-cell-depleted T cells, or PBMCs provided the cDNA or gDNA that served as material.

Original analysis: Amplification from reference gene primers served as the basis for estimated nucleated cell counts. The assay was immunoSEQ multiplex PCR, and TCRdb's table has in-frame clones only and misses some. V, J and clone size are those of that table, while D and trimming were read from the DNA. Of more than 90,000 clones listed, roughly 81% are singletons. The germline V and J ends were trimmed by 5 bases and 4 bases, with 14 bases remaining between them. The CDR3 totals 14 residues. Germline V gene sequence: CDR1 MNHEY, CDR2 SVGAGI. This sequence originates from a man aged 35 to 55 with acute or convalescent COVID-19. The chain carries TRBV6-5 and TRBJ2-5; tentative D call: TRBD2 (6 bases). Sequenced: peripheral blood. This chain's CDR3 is CASSLTRGSETQYF. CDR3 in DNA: TGTGCCAGCAGTCTGACTAGGGGATCAGAGACCCAGTACTTC.